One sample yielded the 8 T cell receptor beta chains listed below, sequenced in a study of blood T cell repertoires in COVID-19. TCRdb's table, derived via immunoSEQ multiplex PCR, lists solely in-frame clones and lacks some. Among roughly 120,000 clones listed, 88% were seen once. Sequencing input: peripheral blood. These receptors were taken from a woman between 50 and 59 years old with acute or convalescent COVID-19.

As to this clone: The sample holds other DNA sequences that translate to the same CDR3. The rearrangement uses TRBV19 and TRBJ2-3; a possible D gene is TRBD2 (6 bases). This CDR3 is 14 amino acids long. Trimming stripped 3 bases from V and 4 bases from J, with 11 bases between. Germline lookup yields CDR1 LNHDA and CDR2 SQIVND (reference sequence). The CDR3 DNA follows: TGTGCCAGTAGTATTACGGGGGTTCCAGATACGCAGTATTTT. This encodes CASSITGVPDTQYF.

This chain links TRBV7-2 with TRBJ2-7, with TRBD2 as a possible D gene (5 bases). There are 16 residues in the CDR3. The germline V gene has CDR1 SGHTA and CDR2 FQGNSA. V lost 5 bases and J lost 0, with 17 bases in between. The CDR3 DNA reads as TGTGCCAGCAGCCAAAGCCGGCGGGTTAACTCCTACGAGCAGTACTTC. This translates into CASSQSRRVNSYEQYF. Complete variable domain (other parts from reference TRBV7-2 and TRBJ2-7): GAGVSQSPSNKVTEKGKDVELRCDPISGHTALYWYRQSLGQGLEFLIYFQGNSAPDKSGLPSDRFSAERTGGSVSTLTIQRTQQEDSAVYLCASSQSRRVNSYEQYFGPGTRLTVT.

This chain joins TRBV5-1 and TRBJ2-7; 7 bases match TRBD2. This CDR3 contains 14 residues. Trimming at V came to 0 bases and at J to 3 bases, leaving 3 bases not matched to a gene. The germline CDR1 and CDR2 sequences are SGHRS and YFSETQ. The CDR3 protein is CASSLGLANYEQYF. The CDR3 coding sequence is TGCGCCAGCAGCTTGGGACTAGCTAACTACGAGCAGTACTTC.

CDR3: CASSPEGLTTGELFF. CDR3 coding DNA: TGTGCCAGCTCACCCGAGGGACTTACCACCGGGGAGCTGTTTTTT. The chain recombines TRBV18 with TRBJ2-2; D possibly corresponds to TRBD2 (6 bases). In germline, CDR1 is KGHSH, CDR2 LQKENI. CDR3 length equals 15 residues. The V and J ends lost 3 bases and 4 bases respectively, with 12 bases between them.

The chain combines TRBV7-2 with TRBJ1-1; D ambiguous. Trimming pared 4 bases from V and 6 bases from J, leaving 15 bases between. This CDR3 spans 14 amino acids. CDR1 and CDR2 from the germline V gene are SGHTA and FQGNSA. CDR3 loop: CASSSHDGVAEAFF. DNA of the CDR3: TGTGCCAGCAGCTCCCATGATGGAGTCGCTGAAGCTTTCTTT.

CDR3 bases: TGTGCCAGCAGCTTAGGGGTCTCAGGGGGAAGGCAGTCCCAGCATTTT. It yields the protein CASSLGVSGGRQSQHF. The chain carries TRBV11-2 and TRBJ1-5, with TRBD1 matching 7 bases. Losses at the gene ends were 1 base for V and 11 bases for J; bases not matched to a gene: 14. From germline, CDR1 is SGHAT and CDR2 FQNNGV. This CDR3 has 16 amino acids. Full variable domain (missing parts from reference TRBV11-2 and TRBJ1-5): EAGVAQSPRYKIIEKRQSVAFWCNPISGHATLYWYQQILGQGPKLLIQFQNNGVVDDSQLPKDRFSAERLKGVDSTLKIQPAKLEDSAVYLCASSLGVSGGRQSQHFGDGTRLSIL.

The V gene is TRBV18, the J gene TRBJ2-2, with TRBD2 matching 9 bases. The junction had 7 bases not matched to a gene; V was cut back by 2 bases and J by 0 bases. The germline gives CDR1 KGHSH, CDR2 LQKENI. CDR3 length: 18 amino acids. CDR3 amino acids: CASSPRASGKANTGELFF. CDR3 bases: TGTGCCAGCTCACCAAGAGCTAGCGGGAAGGCGAACACCGGGGAGCTGTTTTTT. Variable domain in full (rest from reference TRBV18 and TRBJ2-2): NAGVMQNPRHLVRRRGQEARLRCSPMKGHSHVYWYRQLPEEGLKFMVYLQKENIIDESGMPKERFSAEFPKEGPSILRIQQVVRGDSAAYFCASSPRASGKANTGELFFGEGSRLTVL.

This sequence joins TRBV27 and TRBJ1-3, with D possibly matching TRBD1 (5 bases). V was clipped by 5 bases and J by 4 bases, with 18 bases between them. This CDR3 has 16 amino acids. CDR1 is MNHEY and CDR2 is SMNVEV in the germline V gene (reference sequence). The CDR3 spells CASSPFFSGSGNTIYF. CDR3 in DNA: TGTGCCAGCAGTCCTTTTTTTTCAGGGTCGGGAAACACCATATATTTT.